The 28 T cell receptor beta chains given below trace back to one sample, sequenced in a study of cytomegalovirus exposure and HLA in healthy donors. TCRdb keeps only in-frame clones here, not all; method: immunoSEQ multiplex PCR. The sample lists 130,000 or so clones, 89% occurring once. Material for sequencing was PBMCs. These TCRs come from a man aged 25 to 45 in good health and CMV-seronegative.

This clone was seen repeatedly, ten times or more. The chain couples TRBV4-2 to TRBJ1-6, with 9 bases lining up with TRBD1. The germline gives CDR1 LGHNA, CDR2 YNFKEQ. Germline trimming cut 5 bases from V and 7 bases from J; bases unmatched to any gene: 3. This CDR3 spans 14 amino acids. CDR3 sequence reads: CASSGDRENSPLHF. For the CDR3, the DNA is TGTGCCAGCAGCGGGGACAGGGAAAATTCACCCCTCCACTTT.

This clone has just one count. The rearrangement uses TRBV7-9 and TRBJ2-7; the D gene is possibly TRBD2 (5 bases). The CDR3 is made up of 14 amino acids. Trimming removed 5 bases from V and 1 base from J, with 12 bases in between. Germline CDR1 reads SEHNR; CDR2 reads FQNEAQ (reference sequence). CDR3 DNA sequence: TGTGCCAGCAGCCCCGACGGGGATTCCTACGAGCAGTACTTC. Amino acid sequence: CASSPDGDSYEQYF.

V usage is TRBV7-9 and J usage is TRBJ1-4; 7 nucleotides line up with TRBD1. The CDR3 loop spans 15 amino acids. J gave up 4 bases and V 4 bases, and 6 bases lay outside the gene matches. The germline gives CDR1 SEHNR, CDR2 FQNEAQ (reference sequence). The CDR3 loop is CASSSKGALNEKLFF. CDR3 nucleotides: TGTGCCAGCAGCTCAAAGGGGGCCCTTAATGAAAAACTGTTTTTT.

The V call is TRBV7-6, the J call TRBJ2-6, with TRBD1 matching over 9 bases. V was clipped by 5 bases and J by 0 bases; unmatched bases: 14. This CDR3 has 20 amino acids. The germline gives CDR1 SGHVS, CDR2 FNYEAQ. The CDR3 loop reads CASSALGQGWASSGANVLTF. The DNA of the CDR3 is TGTGCCAGCAGCGCCCTCGGACAGGGGTGGGCGTCCTCTGGGGCCAACGTCCTGACTTTC.

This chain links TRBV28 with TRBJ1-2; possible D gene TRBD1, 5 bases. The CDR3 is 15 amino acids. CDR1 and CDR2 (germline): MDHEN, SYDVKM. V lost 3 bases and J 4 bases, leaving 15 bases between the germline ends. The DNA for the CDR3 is TGTGCCAGCAGTTTTTGGGGGGATGGGGTCTATGGCTACACCTTC. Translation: CASSFWGDGVYGYTF.

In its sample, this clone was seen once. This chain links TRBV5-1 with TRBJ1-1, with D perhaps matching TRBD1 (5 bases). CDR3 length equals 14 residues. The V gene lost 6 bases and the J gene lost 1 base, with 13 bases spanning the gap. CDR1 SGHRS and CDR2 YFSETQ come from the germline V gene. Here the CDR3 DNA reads TGCGCCAGCATTGGCCCGCAGGGGAACACTGAAGCTTTCTTT. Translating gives CASIGPQGNTEAFF.

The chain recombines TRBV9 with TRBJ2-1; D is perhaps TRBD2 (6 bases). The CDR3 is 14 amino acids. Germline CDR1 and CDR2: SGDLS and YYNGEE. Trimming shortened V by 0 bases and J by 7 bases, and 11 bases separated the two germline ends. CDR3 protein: CASSVGASVNEQFF. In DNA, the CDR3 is TGTGCCAGCAGCGTAGGGGCTAGCGTTAATGAGCAGTTCTTC.

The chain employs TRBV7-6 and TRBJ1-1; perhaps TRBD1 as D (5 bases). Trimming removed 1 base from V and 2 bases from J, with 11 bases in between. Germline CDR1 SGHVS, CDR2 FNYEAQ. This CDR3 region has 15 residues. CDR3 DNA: TGTGCCAGCAGCTTAGGGGGGAGGGTTAACACTGAAGCTTTCTTT. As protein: CASSLGGRVNTEAFF.

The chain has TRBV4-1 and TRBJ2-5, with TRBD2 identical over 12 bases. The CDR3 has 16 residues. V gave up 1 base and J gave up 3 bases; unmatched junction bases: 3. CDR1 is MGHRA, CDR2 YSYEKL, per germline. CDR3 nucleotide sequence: TGCGCCAGCAGCCAAGGCCGACTAGCGGGGGAAGAGACCCAGTACTTC. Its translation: CASSQGRLAGEETQYF.

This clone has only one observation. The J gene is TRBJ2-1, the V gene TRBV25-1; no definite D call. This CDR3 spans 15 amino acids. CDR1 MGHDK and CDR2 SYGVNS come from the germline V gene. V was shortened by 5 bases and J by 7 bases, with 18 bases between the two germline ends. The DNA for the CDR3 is TGTGCCAGCAGTCCGACTGACCTACATTGGAATGAGCAGTTCTTC. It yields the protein CASSPTDLHWNEQFF. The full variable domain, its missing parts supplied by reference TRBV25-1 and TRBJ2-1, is EADIYQTPRYLVIGTGKKITLECSQTMGHDKMYWYQQDPGMELHLIHYSYGVNSTEKGDLSSESTVSRIRTEHFPLTLESARPSHTSQYLCASSPTDLHWNEQFFGPGTRLTVL.

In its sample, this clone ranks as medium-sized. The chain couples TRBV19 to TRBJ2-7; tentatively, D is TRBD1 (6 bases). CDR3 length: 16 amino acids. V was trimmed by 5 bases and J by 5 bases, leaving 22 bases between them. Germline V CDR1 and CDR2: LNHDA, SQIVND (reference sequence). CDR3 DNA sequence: TGTGCCAGTAGTCTCATTATGGGTATGGGGGCGGACGAGCAGTACTTC. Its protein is CASSLIMGMGADEQYF.

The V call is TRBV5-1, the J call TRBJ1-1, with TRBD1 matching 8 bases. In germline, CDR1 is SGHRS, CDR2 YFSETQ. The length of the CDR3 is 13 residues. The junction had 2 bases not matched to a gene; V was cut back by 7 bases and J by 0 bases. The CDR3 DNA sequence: TGCGCCAGCGGGACAGGTTTGAACACTGAAGCTTTCTTT. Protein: CASGTGLNTEAFF.

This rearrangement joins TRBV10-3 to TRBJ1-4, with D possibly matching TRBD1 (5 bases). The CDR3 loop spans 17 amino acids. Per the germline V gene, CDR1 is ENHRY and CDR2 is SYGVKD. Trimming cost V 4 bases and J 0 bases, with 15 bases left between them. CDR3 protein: CAISGQGPFPTNEKLFF. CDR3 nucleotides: TGTGCCATCAGTGGGCAGGGTCCCTTTCCAACTAATGAAAAACTGTTTTTT.

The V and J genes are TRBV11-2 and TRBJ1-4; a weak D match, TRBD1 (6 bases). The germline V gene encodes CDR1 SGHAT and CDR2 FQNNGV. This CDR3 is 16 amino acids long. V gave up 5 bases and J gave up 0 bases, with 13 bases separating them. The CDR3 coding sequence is TGTGCCAGCAGCCCATGGACAGCTGCAACTAATGAAAAACTGTTTTTT. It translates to CASSPWTAATNEKLFF. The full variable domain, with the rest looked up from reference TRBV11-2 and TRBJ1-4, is EAGVAQSPRYKIIEKRQSVAFWCNPISGHATLYWYQQILGQGPKLLIQFQNNGVVDDSQLPKDRFSAERLKGVDSTLKIQPAKLEDSAVYLCASSPWTAATNEKLFFGSGTQLSVL.

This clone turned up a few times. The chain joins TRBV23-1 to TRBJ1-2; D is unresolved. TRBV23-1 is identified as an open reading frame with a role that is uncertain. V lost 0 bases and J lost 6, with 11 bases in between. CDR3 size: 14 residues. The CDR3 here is CASSQSLVEDGYTF. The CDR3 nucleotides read TGCGCCAGCAGTCAATCCCTTGTCGAGGATGGCTACACCTTC.

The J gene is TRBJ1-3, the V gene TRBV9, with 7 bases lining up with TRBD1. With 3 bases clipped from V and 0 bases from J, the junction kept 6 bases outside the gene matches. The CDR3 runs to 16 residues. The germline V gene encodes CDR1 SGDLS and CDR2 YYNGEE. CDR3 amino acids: CASSAVGTVSGNTIYF. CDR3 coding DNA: TGTGCCAGCAGCGCCGTTGGGACAGTCTCTGGAAACACCATATATTTT.

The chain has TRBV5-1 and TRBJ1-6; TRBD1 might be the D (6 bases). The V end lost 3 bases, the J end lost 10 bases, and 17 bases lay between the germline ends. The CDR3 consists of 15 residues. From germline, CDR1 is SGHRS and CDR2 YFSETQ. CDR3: CASSSGTSESSPLHF. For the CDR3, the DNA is TGCGCCAGCAGCTCCGGGACATCCGAAAGCTCACCCCTCCACTTT.

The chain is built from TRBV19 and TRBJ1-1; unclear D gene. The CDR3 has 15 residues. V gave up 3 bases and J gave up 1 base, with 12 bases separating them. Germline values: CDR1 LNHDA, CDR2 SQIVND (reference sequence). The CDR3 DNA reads TGTGCCAGTAGTATGAGCCGGAGATCGAACACTGAAGCTTTCTTT. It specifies CASSMSRRSNTEAFF.

As DNA, the CDR3 is TGTGCCGCCAGCAGGCAGGGGGGCGGGACTGAAGCTTTCTTT. It codes for CAASRQGGGTEAFF. The gene calls are TRBV2 and TRBJ1-1; 7 bases match TRBD1. After removal of 11 bases from V and 5 bases from J, the junction contained 14 bases not matched to a gene. Germline V gene sequence: CDR1 SNHLY, CDR2 FYNNEI. The CDR3 sequence is 14 residues long.

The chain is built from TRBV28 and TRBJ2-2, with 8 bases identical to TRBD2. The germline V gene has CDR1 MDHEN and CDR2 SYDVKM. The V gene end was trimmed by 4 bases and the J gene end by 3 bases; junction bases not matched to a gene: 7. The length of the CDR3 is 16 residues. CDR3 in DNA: TGTGCCAGCAGTTCGCCCAGAGCGGGGGACACCGGGGAGCTGTTTTTT. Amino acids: CASSSPRAGDTGELFF.

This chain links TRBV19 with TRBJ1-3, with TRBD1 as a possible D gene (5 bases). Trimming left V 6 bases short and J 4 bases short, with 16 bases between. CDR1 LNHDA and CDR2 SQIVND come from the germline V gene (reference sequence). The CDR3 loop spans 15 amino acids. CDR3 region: CASSNSGGTGNTIYF. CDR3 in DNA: TGTGCCAGTAGCAATTCGGGGGGAACGGGAAACACCATATATTTT.

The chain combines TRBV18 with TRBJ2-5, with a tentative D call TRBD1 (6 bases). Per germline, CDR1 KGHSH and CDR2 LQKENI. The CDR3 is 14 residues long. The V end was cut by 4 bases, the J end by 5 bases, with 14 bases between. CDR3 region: CASSLLPGAETQYF. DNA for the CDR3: TGTGCCAGCTCACTTCTCCCAGGGGCTGAGACCCAGTACTTC. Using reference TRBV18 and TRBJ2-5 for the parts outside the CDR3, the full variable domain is NAGVMQNPRHLVRRRGQEARLRCSPMKGHSHVYWYRQLPEEGLKFMVYLQKENIIDESGMPKERFSAEFPKEGPSILRIQQVVRGDSAAYFCASSLLPGAETQYFGPGTRLLVL.

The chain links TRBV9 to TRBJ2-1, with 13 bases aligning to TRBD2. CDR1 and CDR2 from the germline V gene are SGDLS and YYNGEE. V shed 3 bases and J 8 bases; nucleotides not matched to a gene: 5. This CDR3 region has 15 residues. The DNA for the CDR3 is TGTGCCAGCAGCGCACTAGCGGGGGGGCCCCATGAGCAGTTCTTC. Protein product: CASSALAGGPHEQFF.

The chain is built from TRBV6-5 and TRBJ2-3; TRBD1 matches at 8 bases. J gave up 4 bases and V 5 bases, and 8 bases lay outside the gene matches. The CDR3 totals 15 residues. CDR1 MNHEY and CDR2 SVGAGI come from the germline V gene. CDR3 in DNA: TGTGCCAGCAGTGTACAGGGGGTGAGTCCAGATACGCAGTATTTT. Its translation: CASSVQGVSPDTQYF.

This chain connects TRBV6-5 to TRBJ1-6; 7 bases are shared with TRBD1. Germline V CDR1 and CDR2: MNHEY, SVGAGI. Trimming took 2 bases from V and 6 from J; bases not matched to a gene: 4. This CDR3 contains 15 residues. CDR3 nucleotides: TGTGCCAGCAGTTACCAGACAGGGCCTAATTCACCCCTCCACTTT. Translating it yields CASSYQTGPNSPLHF.

The CDR3 loop is CASSEYDSAYEQYF. Here the CDR3 DNA reads TGCGCCAGCAGTGAGTATGATAGCGCCTACGAGCAGTACTTC. V and J are TRBV10-2 and TRBJ2-7, with D perhaps TRBD2 (5 bases). The germline V gene has CDR1 WSHSY and CDR2 SAAADI. The CDR3 covers 14 residues. V lost 1 base to trimming and J lost 2 bases, with 9 bases between them.

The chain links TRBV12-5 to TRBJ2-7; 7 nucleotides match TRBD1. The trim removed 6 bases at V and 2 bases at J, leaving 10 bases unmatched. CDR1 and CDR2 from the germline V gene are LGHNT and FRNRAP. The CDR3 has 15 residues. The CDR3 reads CASGDGSGQTYEQYF. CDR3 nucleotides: TGTGCTAGTGGCGATGGATCGGGACAGACCTACGAGCAGTACTTC.

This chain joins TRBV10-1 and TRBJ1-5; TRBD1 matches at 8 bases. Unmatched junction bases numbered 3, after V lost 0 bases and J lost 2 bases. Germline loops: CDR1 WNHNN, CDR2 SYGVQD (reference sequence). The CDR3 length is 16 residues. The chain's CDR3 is CASSESGQGRNQPQHF. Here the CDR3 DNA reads TGCGCCAGCAGTGAGTCCGGACAGGGCCGCAATCAGCCCCAGCATTTT.